The sequence of this TCR beta chain was determined in a study of shared T cell receptors in the human thymus (dated by TCRdb to the early 2020s). A note on the overall study: The study investigated the way shared, self-reactive T-cell receptor alpha chains are produced in the human thymus.

This clone was detected only a few times. What antigen it recognizes has not been identified. No quality values exist for individual bases; no much larger clone is one base distant. The protocol used for the library was the immunoSEQ multiplex PCR assay. The clones in this table, taken by TCRdb from immuneACCESS, are in-frame only. Not every clone is retained; where verified, under half of the shortfall comes from an unresolved V gene, and the cause of the rest is unknown. For this sample there are over 650,000 clones; about 90% appear just once. The ten biggest clones cover about 0.0094% of the sample. V is clipped by 2 bases and J by 4 bases, and the sequence between their germline boundaries is 8 bases long. The CDR3 goes from the cysteine to the phenylalanine over 13 residues. CDR3 DNA is the only sequence kept; it has 39 bases, read in frame from the first base. CDR1 and CDR2, looked up from the germline V gene, are MGHDK and SYGVNS.

The data were also submitted as part of a second study, on human thymus T cells. The second study reports: In Finland, the donors were immunologically healthy infants who were having open corrective cardiac surgery for congenital heart defects. Thymus tissue was collected as surgical resects that were removed during corrective cardiac surgery. Biased V and J gene segment usage appeared to be present in both thymic and peripheral blood repertoires. The related research found that thymic TCR repertoires overlapped highly between unrelated individuals. TCR alpha and beta repertoires from about 8 infant thymus samples and a few related peripheral blood samples were characterized in the study. Donor ages ranging from about 6 to 250 days were recorded, and six or seven male and a couple of female infants were included in the cohort. Thymocytes were released mechanically from tissue and stored at -70 °C as pellets of about 9.5-32 million cells. Genomic DNA was extracted from frozen cell pellets with a QIAsymphony instrument. Using the immunoSEQ multiplex PCR assay, the TCRB and TCRAD loci were amplified from a standardized quantity of quality-controlled genomic DNA. Amplicons spanned the V(D)J region at a length sufficient to cover the CDR3 and identify V and J genes. Amplicon sequencing was performed on an Illumina platform through the commercial immunoSEQ service. Primer bias and sequencing errors were corrected as previously described, and TCRAD and TCRB definitions were based on the IMGT database. Analysis of the repertoires was done with immunoSEQ Analyzer 3.0 and VDJTools and included basic statistics, V/J segment usage, diversity estimates, rarefaction and pairwise overlap. Chao1, ChaoE, Efron-Thisted, Shannon and inverse Simpson indices were used to estimate diversity, which was also estimated on datasets down-sampled to the smallest sample. Repertoire overlap used strict matching of CDR3 nucleotide sequence, V gene and J gene, with Jaccard-based multidimensional scaling clustering. On average, thymus samples gave 800,000 or so unique TCRB clonotypes, whereas blood samples gave 80,000 to 85,000.

Sequencing was performed on thymocytes. This clonotype originated in a boy under two years old with a congenital heart defect. Donor details come from another sample of the same person, matched by shared clones. Recombination linked TRBV25-1 to TRBJ2-5, with the D segment identity uncertain. The CDR3 in this case is CASSEPGLETQYF. The sequenced DNA is TGTGCCAGCAGTGAACCTGGGCTAGAGACCCAGTACTTC.